This record covers a single TCR beta chain. The antigen this receptor binds is unknown. Nothing much larger sits one base from this clone, and base qualities are not available. TCRbeta CDR3 regions were amplified from genomic DNA by means of the immunoSEQ Assay, a bias-controlled multiplex PCR. The authors processed their data as follows. The number of nucleated cells in each sample was estimated from the amplification of reference gene primers within the assay. To quantify the absolute abundance of each unique TCRbeta CDR3 rearrangement, sequence reads were collapsed and filtered. For each sample, productive Simpson clonality was calculated by taking the square root of Simpson's diversity index across productive rearrangements. The table was pulled from immuneACCESS by TCRdb, which kept in-frame rearrangements only. Such tables lose some clones; where checked, under half of the loss comes from unresolved V genes, and the rest has no known cause. Clone size and V and J calls were adopted from that table, with D and trimming inferred from the DNA. The sample table lists 200,000 or so clones, around 80% of them with a count of one. 15% to 20% of the sample lies in the top ten.

Sequences MNHEY (CDR1) and SVGAGI (CDR2) are obtained from the germline V gene. The CDR3 goes from the cysteine to the phenylalanine over 13 residues. CDR3 DNA is the only sequence kept; it has 39 bases, read in frame from the first base. Trimming at the junction amounts to 2 bases on V and 4 bases on J, and the germline ends lie 8 bases apart. This entry comes from a study of blood T cell repertoires in COVID-19 (dated by TCRdb to about 2020). Broadly, across the study: Samples covering the acute and convalescent phases of COVID-19 were provided by collaborators in the United States, Italy and Spain. The dataset comprised deeply sampled blood TCRbeta repertoires from subjects exposed to, actively infected with, or recovered from COVID-19. Sample metadata almost always included a de-identified subject ID, COVID-19 status, age in years and sex. The repertoires were released in a freely available public database intended as a resource for research on the immune response to SARS-CoV-2. The material from the prospective study consisted of cDNA or gDNA derived from T cells, B-cell-depleted T cells, or PBMCs. HLA class I and class II types, where available, came from metadata supplied by the sample provider rather than from assay-based typing. Samples were obtained from the ongoing ImmuneRACE study (first 160 participants) and from over a thousand subjects provided by 6 global collaborators.

Overall results and qualifications from the work: How much clinical and demographic metadata was included differed by source and by participant, and the metadata was provided uncurated.

Collaborating institutions collected whole blood in K2EDTA tubes following their own protocols. For TCRbeta analysis, collaborator samples were shipped as frozen whole blood, as isolated PBMCs, or as DNA extracted from either sample type. The chain links TRBV6-5 with TRBJ1-1, with no confidently assigned D gene. This TCR was recovered from a human donor in a cohort sampled during active COVID-19. Sequences were obtained from peripheral blood. For the CDR3, the sequence is CASSYRERTEAFF. Here is the DNA: TGTGCCAGCAGTTACCGGGAACGCACTGAAGCTTTCTTT.